The clone carrying this T cell receptor (beta chain) was seen more than once but under ten times. Its antigen is as yet unknown. Points from the study as a whole: Greatest tumor Treg TCR overlap was with tumor naive CD4+ cells. Tumor memory CD4+ T cell TCR gene usage was found to cluster with blood and lymph node memory CD4+ cells and with lymph node naive CD4+ cells.

TCRdb ran MiXCR on the 5' RACE reads and lists one entry per CDR3 protein. Of about 60,000 distinct CDR3 sequences in the sample, around 30% were seen once. CD25-based Treg depletion was applied to purified naive CD4+ T cells. This TCR was recovered from a female donor with breast cancer. Sequencing input: tumor-infiltrating naive CD4+ T cells sorted from the breast tumor. Subset given: naive CD4+ T cells, CD4+CD45RA+CD25-.

The CDR3 is CASSQDSGGARGTQYF. Written as DNA, the CDR3 is TGTGCCAGCAGCCAGGATAGCGGGGGCGCAAGAGGGACCCAGTACTTC. This chain joins TRBV3-1 and TRBJ2-5, with 9 bases matching TRBD2. After removal of 3 bases from V and 7 bases from J, the junction contained 12 bases not matched to a gene. Germline CDR1 reads LGHDT; CDR2 reads YNNKEL (reference sequence). The CDR3 is 16 amino acids.